The 4 T cell receptor beta chains given below trace back to one sample, sequenced in a study of shared clonotypes between healthy human individuals. Naive CD8 cells lacked CD45RO and underwent positive selection for CCR7, leaving out terminally differentiated effector memory CD45RA+ cells. Clones were read by immunoSEQ multiplex PCR, and TCRdb kept only the in-frame ones, dropping some. The sample carries about 2 million clones, about 95% recorded once. The sequenced sample was naive CD8+ T cells sorted from blood. These receptors originate from a man between 18 and 35 years old in good health.

J is TRBJ2-7 and V is TRBV9; D remains ambiguous. CDR3 length: 13 residues. Germline CDR1 SGDLS, CDR2 YYNGEE. The V and J ends lost 0 bases and 7 bases respectively, with 11 bases between them. The CDR3 reads CASSVVERGEQYF. The CDR3 coding sequence is TGTGCCAGCAGCGTAGTAGAGAGAGGAGAGCAGTACTTC.

Worth noting for this clone: A much larger clone lies a single base off, so this may be a read error. Other nucleotide sequences in the sample specify the same CDR3. The chain carries TRBV30 and TRBJ1-5, with 8 nucleotides matching TRBD1. Trimming cost V 3 bases and J 6 bases; bases outside gene matches: 10. This CDR3 contains 15 residues. Germline CDR1 reads GTSNPN; CDR2 reads SVGIG (reference sequence). The CDR3 sequence: CAWSVQQGVGQPQHF. Here the CDR3 DNA reads TGTGCCTGGAGCGTACAACAGGGGGTCGGTCAGCCCCAGCATTTT. The full variable domain, completed using reference TRBV30 and TRBJ1-5, is SQTIHQWPATLVQPVGSPLSLECTVEGTSNPNLYWYRQAAGRGLQLLFYSVGIGQISSEVPQNLSASRPQDRQFILSSKKLLLSDSGFYLCAWSVQQGVGQPQHFGDGTRLSIL.

J is TRBJ2-1 and V is TRBV6-5; D call uncertain. Germline assignment: CDR1 MNHEY and CDR2 SVGAGI. V lost 8 bases and J lost 4, with 15 bases in between. This CDR3 region has 14 residues. CDR3: CASAWTDRYNEQFF. CDR3 DNA: TGTGCCAGCGCTTGGACCGATCGTTACAATGAGCAGTTCTTC.

Notes on this clone: The junction departs from germline at one end; a sequencing error may be responsible. The sample contains more than one DNA sequence encoding this CDR3. The chain couples TRBV6-1 to TRBJ2-7; no definite D call. Germline loops: CDR1 MNHNS, CDR2 SASEGT. This CDR3 region has 16 residues. This CDR3 reads CASSEGELVTTYEQYF. CDR3 coding DNA: TGTGCCAGCAGCGAAGGCGAGTTAGTGACCACCTACGAGCAGTACTTC.